Described below is a single T cell receptor beta chain sequence and its context. These data originate in a study of blood T cell repertoires in COVID-19. Across the study: Nucleic acid was either cDNA or gDNA, and it came from T cells, B-cell-depleted T cells, or PBMCs.

Germline V gene data show CDR1 as SGHAT and CDR2 as FQNNGV. The V end lost 4 bases, the J end lost 5 bases, and 3 bases lay between the germline ends. The CDR3 has 12 amino acids. Methods used by the authors: Reference gene primer amplification in the assay estimated nucleated cell counts. Repertoires were generated with immunoSEQ multiplex PCR, while TCRdb's copy carries only in-frame clones and drops some. The V and J calls and the clone size are those of that table, but D and trimming were determined from the DNA. The table shows a few hundred thousand clones, with approximately 83% occurring only once.

This chain connects TRBV11-2 to TRBJ1-6; unclear D gene. What was sequenced was PBMCs or T cells enriched from blood (not recorded which). The clonotype was recovered from a man between 25 and 39 years old who had recovered from COVID-19. This chain's CDR3 is CASSSNNSPLHF. The CDR3 bases are TGTGCCAGCAGCTCAAATAATTCACCCCTCCACTTT.